The rows below give T cell receptor beta chains drawn from one sample of a study of T cells expressing NK-cell markers. TCRdb re-called the 5' RACE reads and catalogs CDR3 proteins one per entry, DNA excluded. The sample holds roughly 450,000 distinct CDR3 sequences. The sample was blood T cells: a sorted CD56 or NKG2C T cell subset, CD4+ or CD8+ T cells, or bulk PBMC T cells (not recorded which). These receptor sequences come from a woman in her forties or fifties in good health. Each CDR3 is given with its conserved first and last residue. Each record gives: J gene, V gene, CDR3 protein.

J gene: TRBJ1-2
V gene: TRBV2
CDR3 protein: CASSSGQGANYGYTF

J gene: TRBJ2-7
V gene: TRBV3-1
CDR3 protein: CASSQGRGAVFEQYF

J gene: TRBJ2-7
V gene: TRBV20-1
CDR3 protein: CSAERSAGGPDEQYF

J gene: TRBJ2-3
V gene: TRBV4-1
CDR3 protein: CASSPLTRREQDTQYF

J gene: TRBJ1-1
V gene: TRBV15
CDR3 protein: CATSRDLSGHTEAFF

J gene: TRBJ2-7
V gene: TRBV5-1
CDR3 protein: CASSYGQSPQYYEQYF

J gene: TRBJ1-2
V gene: TRBV29-1
CDR3 protein: CSVRQGLNYGYTF

J gene: TRBJ1-5
V gene: TRBV20-1
CDR3 protein: CSARDPRRPEPQHF

J gene: TRBJ2-3
V gene: TRBV7-6
CDR3 protein: CASSLRASGMGTDTQYF

J gene: TRBJ1-5
V gene: TRBV10-3
CDR3 protein: CAISPGVNQPQHF

J gene: TRBJ2-1
V gene: TRBV6-6
CDR3 protein: CASSYPGGPVGLADNEQFF

J gene: TRBJ2-7
V gene: TRBV6-5
CDR3 protein: CASRTAGASYEQYF

J gene: TRBJ2-1
V gene: TRBV29-1
CDR3 protein: CSVEEWTSPSSYNEQFF

J gene: TRBJ2-7
V gene: TRBV6-1
CDR3 protein: CASSPPTTYEQYF

J gene: TRBJ2-1
V gene: TRBV5-1
CDR3 protein: CASSLDNEQFF

J gene: TRBJ1-2
V gene: TRBV7-2
CDR3 protein: CASSLDRGLNGYTF

J gene: TRBJ2-5
V gene: TRBV7-2
CDR3 protein: CASSLAGGFETQYF

J gene: TRBJ2-5
V gene: TRBV6-2/TRBV6-3
CDR3 protein: CATNTRTQPPETQYF

J gene: TRBJ2-1
V gene: TRBV9
CDR3 protein: CASSVVGGQGARNEQFF

J gene: TRBJ2-5
V gene: TRBV5-1
CDR3 protein: CASSLVAGNQETQYF

J gene: TRBJ2-7
V gene: TRBV18
CDR3 protein: CASSPLDQRSSYEQYF

J gene: TRBJ2-5
V gene: TRBV14
CDR3 protein: CASSQHDSFQETQYF

J gene: TRBJ1-1
V gene: TRBV25-1
CDR3 protein: CASTGQGYTEAFF

J gene: TRBJ2-3
V gene: TRBV11-2
CDR3 protein: CASSSWTGGTDTQYF

J gene: TRBJ2-1
V gene: TRBV12-3/TRBV12-4
CDR3 protein: CASSPPGANEQFF

J gene: TRBJ2-5
V gene: TRBV20-1
CDR3 protein: CSAQTSGRARETQYF

J gene: TRBJ1-6
V gene: TRBV7-9
CDR3 protein: CASSLQGNSPLHF

J gene: TRBJ2-1
V gene: TRBV21-1
CDR3 protein: CASSSVGTSGGNEQFF

J gene: TRBJ2-1
V gene: TRBV15
CDR3 protein: CATSRVFGTGSYNEQFF

J gene: TRBJ2-7
V gene: TRBV6-2/TRBV6-3
CDR3 protein: CATRTGGEDEQYF

J gene: TRBJ1-4
V gene: TRBV5-1
CDR3 protein: CASSYGTALNEKLFF

J gene: TRBJ2-5
V gene: TRBV30
CDR3 protein: CAWGGPSGSLQETQYF

J gene: TRBJ2-4
V gene: TRBV12-3/TRBV12-4
CDR3 protein: CASSLRGGDLAKNIQYF

J gene: TRBJ2-1
V gene: TRBV11-2
CDR3 protein: CASSTIWGGGEAFNEQFF

J gene: TRBJ2-1
V gene: TRBV24-1
CDR3 protein: CATSDYGLAGRNEQFF

J gene: TRBJ1-3
V gene: TRBV11-1
CDR3 protein: CASSFMDPGNTIYF

J gene: TRBJ2-1
V gene: TRBV3-1
CDR3 protein: CASRSLTEKFF

J gene: TRBJ2-3
V gene: TRBV15
CDR3 protein: CATSRGTRRTDTQYF

J gene: TRBJ1-5
V gene: TRBV6-5
CDR3 protein: CASSKVYGFEQPQHF

J gene: TRBJ2-1
V gene: TRBV5-6
CDR3 protein: CASSRVAGPDNEQFF

J gene: TRBJ2-1
V gene: TRBV5-1
CDR3 protein: CASSAGTSDEQFF

J gene: TRBJ2-1
V gene: TRBV7-8
CDR3 protein: CASSHRQGLNEQFF

J gene: TRBJ2-1
V gene: TRBV9
CDR3 protein: CASSVGFGLSSYNEQFF

J gene: TRBJ2-5
V gene: TRBV5-1
CDR3 protein: CASSLVVGGETQYF

J gene: TRBJ1-5
V gene: TRBV3-1
CDR3 protein: CASSHQGTEPQHF

J gene: TRBJ2-2
V gene: TRBV7-9
CDR3 protein: CASSLGSWQITGELFF

J gene: TRBJ1-3
V gene: TRBV7-3
CDR3 protein: CASSPYAGNTIYF

J gene: TRBJ2-3
V gene: TRBV19
CDR3 protein: CASRQRGLADFSTDTQYF

J gene: TRBJ2-1
V gene: TRBV20-1
CDR3 protein: CSADGRGAGENEQFF

J gene: TRBJ2-5
V gene: TRBV12-3/TRBV12-4
CDR3 protein: CASSLMRPNENQYF

J gene: TRBJ2-7
V gene: TRBV12-3/TRBV12-4
CDR3 protein: CASKPYGGKAAEQYF

J gene: TRBJ2-1
V gene: TRBV20-1
CDR3 protein: CSARGEKDNEQFF

J gene: TRBJ1-2
V gene: TRBV27
CDR3 protein: CASSNPRLNYGYTF

J gene: TRBJ2-1
V gene: TRBV20-1
CDR3 protein: CSASLRVNEQFF

J gene: TRBJ2-7
V gene: TRBV2
CDR3 protein: CASRSSGSYEQYF

J gene: TRBJ1-6
V gene: TRBV3-1
CDR3 protein: CASSQGVGGSPLHF

J gene: TRBJ1-1
V gene: TRBV7-9
CDR3 protein: CASGRSDGTEAFF